This is a list of T cell receptor beta chains from one sample in a study of radiation and T cells in renal cell carcinoma. Repertoires were generated with immunoSEQ multiplex PCR, while TCRdb's copy carries only in-frame clones and drops some. The sample has more than 95,000 clones; around 83% are singletons. The sample in question was blood, obtained from a patient whose treatment included radiotherapy and nephrectomy. These receptors were obtained from a woman aged 55-69 years with renal cell carcinoma. The CDR3 runs from the conserved cysteine through the conserved F or W. Fields, in order: CDR3 DNA, CDR3 protein, D gene, clone size, J gene, V gene. D genes are given only for firm matches. Only some rows state a clone size, as once, few, many or a class for expanded clones.

TGTGCCAGCTCACTGGGCCAGGGCCCCATCTACGAGCAGTACTTC	CASSLGQGPIYEQYF	NA	NA	TRBJ2-7	TRBV18
TGTGCCAGCAGCCTCCTAGGACTAGCGGCTAACACCGGGGAGCTGTTTTTT	CASSLLGLAANTGELFF	TRBD2	NA	TRBJ2-2	TRBV5-6
TGTGCCAGTAGTCACACAGGGGTAGAAAACATTCAGTACTTC	CASSHTGVENIQYF	TRBD1	NA	TRBJ2-4	TRBV19
TGTGCCAGCAGCTTAAAGAGGGACACCTCCTACGAGCAGTACTTC	CASSLKRDTSYEQYF	NA	NA	TRBJ2-7	TRBV11-2
TGCGCCAGCAGTCAAATCACAGGGGGCACTAATGAAAAACTGTTTTTT	CASSQITGGTNEKLFF	TRBD1	few	TRBJ1-4	TRBV23-1
TGTGCCAGCAGCCAAGAGCTTGTGATACCGGGACTAGCGGGGGAGGGCTCCTACGAGCAGTACTTC	CASSQELVIPGLAGEGSYEQYF	TRBD2	NA	TRBJ2-7	TRBV4-2
TGTGCCAGCAGCTTTAGCACGGGGGAGTACGAGCAGTACTTC	CASSFSTGEYEQYF	NA	once	TRBJ2-7	TRBV7-2
TGTGCCAGCAGTCCCAGGGGTAATCAGCCCCAGCATTTT	CASSPRGNQPQHF	NA	NA	TRBJ1-5	TRBV6-6
TGTGCCAGCAGCGTAGCTTTAGCGAGCGAGCAGTACTTC	CASSVALASEQYF	NA	NA	TRBJ2-7	TRBV9
TGTGCCAGCAGGGACAGGGGACATAACAATGAGCAGTTCTTC	CASRDRGHNNEQFF	TRBD1	NA	TRBJ2-1	TRBV6-5
TGTGCCAGCAGTTTAGAGTACTCTGGAAACACCATATATTTT	CASSLEYSGNTIYF	NA	NA	TRBJ1-3	TRBV28
TGTGCCAGCAGCTTAGCGCAGGGGACTGGGGCCAACGTCCTGACTTTC	CASSLAQGTGANVLTF	NA	once	TRBJ2-6	TRBV7-9
TGCGCCAGCAGCTTCTCGACGACGGATGAAAAACTGTTTTTT	CASSFSTTDEKLFF	NA	NA	TRBJ1-4	TRBV5-1
TGCAGCGTTGCCCTGACAGGGAAGGACACTGAAGCTTTCTTT	CSVALTGKDTEAFF	TRBD1	NA	TRBJ1-1	TRBV29-1
TGTGCCAGCAGCGCCGGGACAGGGGGTCGGGAGCAGTTCTTC	CASSAGTGGREQFF	TRBD1	NA	TRBJ2-1	TRBV9
TGTGCCAGCAGCTTACATCTTGGGGCTAAGGCTGAAGCTTTCTTT	CASSLHLGAKAEAFF	NA	NA	TRBJ1-1	TRBV11-2
TGTGCCAGCTCACTACCACGGACCGGGACAGGGTCGTCACCCCTCCACTTT	CASSLPRTGTGSSPLHF	TRBD1	NA	TRBJ1-6	TRBV18
TGCGCCAGCAGCCATGACGGTTACAATGAAAAACTGTTTTTT	CASSHDGYNEKLFF	NA	NA	TRBJ1-4	TRBV5-1
TGTGCCAGCAGCGAACTAGCGGGAGCAGGAGATACGCAGTATTTT	CASSELAGAGDTQYF	TRBD2	NA	TRBJ2-3	TRBV7-6
TGCGCCAGCAGCCCCTCTCCGGGGACCCACAATGAGCAGTTCTTC	CASSPSPGTHNEQFF	NA	NA	TRBJ2-1	TRBV4-1
TGTGCCAGCAGCCCTCGGGGGGCCCGGGGCACTGAAGCTTTCTTT	CASSPRGARGTEAFF	NA	NA	TRBJ1-1	TRBV14
TGTGCCAGCAGTGAGCGGACAGGGGGCTATGGCTACACCTTC	CASSERTGGYGYTF	TRBD1	NA	TRBJ1-2	TRBV6-1
TGTGCCAGCAGCCGGGGTTGGGGAGGGACTGAAGCTTTCTTT	CASSRGWGGTEAFF	NA	NA	TRBJ1-1	TRBV7-9
TGTGCCAGCAGTGAAGTGGGGGTCGGTTCACCCCTCCACTTT	CASSEVGVGSPLHF	NA	NA	TRBJ1-6	TRBV6-1
TGTGCCAGCAGCTTAGGACAGGGGAACACCGGGGAGCTGTTTTTT	CASSLGQGNTGELFF	TRBD1	NA	TRBJ2-2	TRBV5-4
TGCGCCAGCAGCTTGGCGGAAAGGCGGGTCAACACTGAAGCTTTCTTT	CASSLAERRVNTEAFF	NA	NA	TRBJ1-1	TRBV5-1
TGTGCCAGCAGCGTAGACGGAAACACCATATATTTT	CASSVDGNTIYF	NA	NA	TRBJ1-3	TRBV9
TGTGCCAGCAGCCCCGGACAGGAGACCTACGAGCAGTACTTC	CASSPGQETYEQYF	TRBD1	few	TRBJ2-7	TRBV7-9
TGTGCCAGAAGCTTCTTTCCGGGACAGGGCCCCTATTTTTTT	CARSFFPGQGPYFF	TRBD1	NA	TRBJ1-5	TRBV5-3
TGTGCCAGCAGTTCCTCAAGCCCGACAGGACATACCGGGGAGCTGTTTTTT	CASSSSSPTGHTGELFF	NA	NA	TRBJ2-2	TRBV27
TGCGCCAGCAGCTTGGGACAGGGGGGTACTGAAGCTTTCTTT	CASSLGQGGTEAFF	TRBD1	NA	TRBJ1-1	TRBV5-1
TGTGCCAGCAGCCGAGACTGGGAGACCCAGTACTTC	CASSRDWETQYF	NA	NA	TRBJ2-5	TRBV14
TGTGCCATCAGTGGGGGGGGTTTAGCTAACTATGGCTACACCTTC	CAISGGGLANYGYTF	NA	NA	TRBJ1-2	TRBV10-3
TGCGCCAGCAGCTTGGACGGATCTGGGGGGACTGAAGCTTTCTTT	CASSLDGSGGTEAFF	NA	few	TRBJ1-1	TRBV5-1
TGCGCCAGCAGTGGACCGACCCGTAGGACAGTGAACACTGAAGCTTTCTTT	CASSGPTRRTVNTEAFF	NA	few	TRBJ1-1	TRBV10-2